A selection of T cell receptor beta chains follows, all from one sample in a study of vaccination and CD4 T cells after COVID-19. TCRdb reprocessed the PCR reads with MiXCR, giving one entry per CDR3 protein. The sample holds some 21,000 distinct CDR3 sequences, roughly 44% seen once. Antigen specificity for these receptors is unknown. Sample: CD4+ T cells from blood, cultured in vitro, taken about 7 months after SARS-CoV-2 vaccination. Receptors were obtained from a human donor who had recovered from COVID-19. The CDR3 runs from the conserved cysteine through the conserved F or W. Each record gives: clone size, V gene, D gene, J gene, CDR3 DNA, CDR3 protein. A D gene is named only where the DNA matches it firmly. Size values are once, few and many counts, or a class for expanded clones, and some rows have none.

few,TRBV20-1,TRBD1,TRBJ1-1,TGCAGTGCTAGTTCTCTGGGACAGGGATCGGACACTGAAGCTTTCTTT,CSASSLGQGSDTEAFF
NA,TRBV7-6,TRBD2,TRBJ2-1,TGTGCCAGCAGTCCGCTAGCGGGCGGCTCCTACAATGAGCAGTTCTTC,CASSPLAGGSYNEQFF
few,TRBV7-9,NA,TRBJ1-6,TGTGCCAGCAGCTTATGGTACCACCCGGAGGTGGATTCACCCCTCCACTTT,CASSLWYHPEVDSPLHF
few,TRBV10-3,TRBD1,TRBJ1-1,TGTGCCATCAGGCCCGATACAGGGGACACTGAAGCTTTCTTT,CAIRPDTGDTEAFF
NA,TRBV6-1,TRBD2,TRBJ2-5,TGTGCCAGCAAACTAGCGGGGATCCAAGAGACCCAGTACTTC,CASKLAGIQETQYF
few,TRBV7-8,NA,TRBJ1-3,TGTGCCAGCAGCCCGGGACAAGGAACGGCCTCCGGAAACACCATATATTTT,CASSPGQGTASGNTIYF
few,TRBV6-1,NA,TRBJ2-7,TGTGCCAGCAGTGAAGGAAGACCCGGGGCCTACGAGCAGTACTTC,CASSEGRPGAYEQYF
few,TRBV15,NA,TRBJ2-5,TGTGCCACCAGCAGAGGAGGGACCGTTACACAAGAGACCCAGTACTTC,CATSRGGTVTQETQYF
NA,TRBV20-1,NA,TRBJ1-1,TGCAGTGCTAGGTCCGGAGGAGGAGACACTGAAGCTTTCTTT,CSARSGGGDTEAFF
few,TRBV20-1,NA,TRBJ2-2,TGCAGTGAGAGGGCCGGGGAGCTGTTTTTT,CSERAGELFF
NA,TRBV15,TRBD2,TRBJ2-2,TGTGCCACCAGCAGAGAACTAGCGGGAGGTTCGGGTGGGACCGGGGAGCTGTTTTTT,CATSRELAGGSGGTGELFF
few,TRBV20-1,TRBD1,TRBJ1-2,TGCAGTGCTAGAGATCAAGGGACAGGGGGCTATGGCTACACCTTC,CSARDQGTGGYGYTF
NA,TRBV15,NA,TRBJ1-5,TGTGCCACCAGCAGAGATAATCAGCCCCAGCATTTT,CATSRDNQPQHF
NA,TRBV20-1,TRBD2,TRBJ2-1,TGCAGTGCTCCCTTTCGGACTAGCGGGAGTAATGAGCAGTTCTTC,CSAPFRTSGSNEQFF
NA,TRBV6-1,TRBD1,TRBJ1-5,TGTGCCAGCCGACAGGGTGGGCAGCCCCAGCATTTT,CASRQGGQPQHF
NA,TRBV6-1,NA,TRBJ2-3,TGTGCCAGCAGTGAAACCGAAATAGCCCTATACGATACGCAGTATTTT,CASSETEIALYDTQYF
few,TRBV6-2/TRBV6-3,TRBD1,TRBJ1-2,TGTGCCAGCAGCCACAGGGGCGATGGCTATGGCTACACCTTC,CASSHRGDGYGYTF
few,TRBV7-2,NA,TRBJ2-5,TGTGCCAGCAGCCCGAACGGGGAGACCCAGTACTTC,CASSPNGETQYF
NA,TRBV6-5,NA,TRBJ1-2,TGTGCCAGCAGTTACCCGAACCCCTCGGCCTATGGCTACACCTTC,CASSYPNPSAYGYTF